The present entry profiles one TCR beta chain with its context. The antigen it recognizes is unknown. This CDR3 fails to terminate in the conserved phenylalanine or tryptophan, so it likely reflects a read error. TCRbeta-specific cDNA was reverse-transcribed from about 0.45 ug total RNA using a constant-region primer and ProtoScript II reverse transcriptase. Three nested multiplex PCR rounds, following a slightly modified ARM-PCR procedure, were used to build the TCRbeta libraries. The first two PCR rounds used multiplex TRBV1-TRBV30 forward primers with a Cbeta reverse primer, each for roughly 10 cycles. A final 25-cycle PCR with Deep VentR polymerase added sample barcodes and Illumina adapters. Amplicons of 200-500 bp were gel-purified with a QIAquick gel extraction kit before sequencing. An Illumina HiSeq 2500 was used to sequence the TCRbeta amplicons with 250-bp paired-end reads. Per the authors' processing: Trimmomatic v0.33 was used to quality-trim the reads, and FLASH v1.2.11 was used to merge paired reads so that full CDR3 sequences could be recovered. MiGEC v1.2.1b assigned V, D and J germline segments to the rearranged TCRbeta sequences. Clonotype statistics, along with Shannon-Wiener diversity indices, were calculated using VDJtools v1.0.0. To cut down on sampling bias, every analysis after diversity analysis relied on just the 250 most abundant clonotypes from each sample. The raw public reads went through TCRdb reprocessing: fastp at Q25, MiXCR clone calling, in-frame beta chains kept. Here each entry gathers all rows of one CDR3 protein and keeps the most common genes and DNA. Clone size and V and J calls follow TCRdb, not the original study. This sample comprises some 51,000 distinct CDR3 sequences, around 79% of them detected only once. The leading ten clones occupy roughly 24% of the sample.

The CDR3 comprises 15 residues, both ends counted. The only DNA kept is the CDR3, 45 bases in frame from the first base. V and J are truncated by 5 bases and 1 base respectively, leaving an intervening sequence of 15 bases. CDR1 and CDR2 (SGHAT, FQNNGV) derive from the germline V gene. Total RNA and DNA were co-extracted without cell sorting from about 19-30 mg of bulk tissue using the AllPrep DNA/RNA mini kit. Four to six patients with histopathologically diagnosed primary liver carcinoma underwent surgical resection in China between late 2015 and 2016. Patients had chronic HBV infection and were treatment-naive at sampling. Each tumor was sampled at five spatially separated regions: the superior, inferior, left-lateral and right-lateral poles and the tumor centre. Histology showed that every tumor sample contained more than 80% viable tumor cells. Fresh tumor and adjacent tissue pieces were bisected, with one half stored in RNAlater at -80 degrees C and the other half sent for histology.

The sample originates from a study of tumor-infiltrating lymphocytes in primary liver carcinoma (dated by TCRdb to about 2017). Background on the whole study: The five patients, three men and two women aged 30 to 69 years, had hepatocellular carcinoma (four) or combined HCC and intrahepatic cholangiocarcinoma (one). TCRbeta repertoire sequencing, expression microarrays and whole-exome sequencing were combined in the study across five regions of each liver tumor, with adjacent normal tissue and blood also included. Tumors of the five patients were stage T1-T3 N0M0 with maximum diameters of 4.2 to 10 cm. To link TCRbeta repertoire diversity with the local molecular phenotype, the roughly 25 tumor region samples were profiled using Agilent mRNA microarrays. Each sample produced about 3.5 to 8 million productive TCRbeta reads, and read depth showed no significant difference between tissue types. Technical replicate repertoires showed high reproducibility, with mean shared-clone rates roughly 0.87 and correlation coefficients above 0.98. A total of approximately 35 specimens from 5 patients underwent TCRbeta repertoire sequencing, comprising around 25 tumor regions, 5 adjacent noncancerous liver tissues and 5 peripheral blood samples.

What the study reported, not specific to this receptor: Because only the TCR beta chain was sequenced and unpaired alpha chains were not captured, true repertoire diversity is likely underestimated. Because the samples were bulk and unsorted, CD4+ and CD8+ T cell repertoires could not be compared. Only about 7.5-25% of top clones were found in all five regions of a tumor, suggesting spatial heterogeneity of tumor-infiltrating T cells. The study included only four or five patients, and the authors note findings should be validated in a larger study. The top 250 clones made up a significantly larger repertoire fraction in tumors than in blood (p = 0.039). Pairs of tumor regions showed greater repertoire overlap (mean roughly 35%) than tumor-adjacent pairs (around 17%) or tumor-blood pairs (roughly 15%), which is consistent with antigen-driven expansion.

The sequencing input was liver tumor tissue from sampling region 3. Interpreted using the paper, the cell subset or site label stands for: tumor region T3, left-lateral pole. The sequence links TRBV11-2 to TRBJ2-7; the D gene is not confidently resolved. The clonotype was recovered from a man aged 35-49 years with primary liver carcinoma and hepatitis B virus infection. The bases read TGTGCCAGCAGCCTATCTGTGGGAAAATCCTACGAGCAGTACTCA. It encodes CASSLSVGKSYEQYS.